This T cell receptor (beta chain) appears in the sequencing data of a study of blood T cell repertoires in COVID-19. The method was immunoSEQ multiplex PCR; TCRdb's version includes in-frame clones alone and lacks a portion of them. The sample has approximately 70,000 clones; around 84% are singletons. Trimming removed 3 bases at V and 3 bases at J, with 19 bases between. Germline V gene sequence: CDR1 MGHRA, CDR2 YSYEKL. This CDR3 region has 17 residues. The TCR originated in a woman older than 75 with acute or convalescent COVID-19. Sequencing was carried out using peripheral blood. V and J are TRBV4-1 and TRBJ2-3, with TRBD2 as a possible D gene (7 bases). The CDR3 region has the DNA TGCGCCAGCAGCCACCCCGGGGGGCTGGGGGGGACAGATACGCAGTATTTT. This encodes CASSHPGGLGGTDTQYF.